Given below is one TCR beta chain in context. Antigen unknown. V was pared by 1 base and J by 5 bases, with 11 bases between. Germline lookup yields CDR1 SSHAT and CDR2 FNYEAQ (reference sequence). The CDR3 covers 15 residues. This table comes from immunoSEQ multiplex PCR, and its TCRdb copy is limited to in-frame clones, with some not included. The sample holds some 9,300 clones, about three fifths seen once. These data are taken from a study of regulatory dendritic cells for organ transplantation. CFSE-labeled sorted T cells met regulatory or mature dendritic cells for four to five days. Naive CD45RA+ and memory CD45RO+ CD4+ or CD8+ T cells were FACS-sorted.

Sequenced material: naive CD4+ T cells from blood cultured with dendritic cells. Subset denoted: CD45RA+ naive T cells. The sequence derives from a human donor in good health. The V call is TRBV7-7, the J call TRBJ2-2, with D possibly TRBD2 on 6 matching bases. This chain's CDR3 is CASSLGGGRTGELFF. CDR3 nucleotides: TGTGCCAGCAGCTTAGGGGGAGGAAGGACCGGGGAGCTGTTTTTT.